This TCR beta chain was captured by sequencing in a study of persistence of HIV-infected CD4 T cells. Study in general: Suppressive ART had lasted a median of roughly eight years.

This nonspecific control used anti-CD3/anti-CD28 bead stimulation of CD4+ T cells. Sorting of responding CD4+ T cells relied on upregulated CD40 ligand together with CD69. Worth noting for this clone: Its target is unknown.

The CDR3 is made up of 14 amino acids. Trimming cost V 1 base and J 8 bases; bases outside gene matches: 4. Germline V lookup: CDR1 LGHNA, CDR2 YNFKEQ. The libraries were made with immunoSEQ version 4 in survey mode. Using immunoSEQ multiplex PCR, the repertoire was profiled, and TCRdb retains in-frame clones only, with some absent. The table includes 44,000 or so clones, roughly nine tenths detected once. J is TRBJ2-1 and V is TRBV4-2; 8 bases map to TRBD2. This receptor was obtained from an adult man with HIV who was CMV-seropositive. The sample consisted of CD4+ T cells sorted from PBMCs after roughly 18-hour stimulation, taken from a patient who received antiretroviral therapy. CDR3 coding DNA: TGTGCCAGCAGCCAAGTACGGGGGGGAGATGAGCAGTTCTTC. It codes for CASSQVRGGDEQFF.